This T cell receptor beta chain emerged from a study of blood T cell repertoires in COVID-19. Overall study: COVID-19 samples collected from the United States, Italy and Spain covered acute and convalescent phases.

Profiled with immunoSEQ multiplex PCR; TCRdb holds only in-frame clones, not every one. The data show about 300,000 clones, about 91% seen once. V was clipped by 1 base and J by 1 base, with 10 bases between them. The CDR3 covers 15 residues. Germline V gives CDR1 LGHNA, CDR2 YNFKEQ. Sequenced: peripheral blood. The rearrangement uses TRBV4-2 and TRBJ1-2; D uncertain. The clonotype originates from a woman in her thirties who had recovered from COVID-19. CDR3 in amino acids: CASSQVTGNNYGYTF. The CDR3 region has the DNA TGTGCCAGCAGCCAAGTTACGGGGAATAACTATGGCTACACCTTC.